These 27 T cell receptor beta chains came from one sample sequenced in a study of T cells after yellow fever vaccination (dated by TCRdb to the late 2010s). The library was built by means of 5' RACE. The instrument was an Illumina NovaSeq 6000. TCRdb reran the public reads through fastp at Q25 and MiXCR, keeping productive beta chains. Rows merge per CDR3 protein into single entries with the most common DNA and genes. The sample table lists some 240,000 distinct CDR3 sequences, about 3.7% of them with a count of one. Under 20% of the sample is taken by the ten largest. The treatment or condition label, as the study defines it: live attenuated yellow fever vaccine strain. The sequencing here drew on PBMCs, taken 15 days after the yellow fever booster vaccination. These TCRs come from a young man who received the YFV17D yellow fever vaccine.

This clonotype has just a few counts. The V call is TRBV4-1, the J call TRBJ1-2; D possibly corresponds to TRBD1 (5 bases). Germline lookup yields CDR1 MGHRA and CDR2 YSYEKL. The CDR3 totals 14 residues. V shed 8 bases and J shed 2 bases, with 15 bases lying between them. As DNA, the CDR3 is TGCGCCAGCGTCCCGGAACACAGGAACTATGGCTACACCTTC. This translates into CASVPEHRNYGYTF.

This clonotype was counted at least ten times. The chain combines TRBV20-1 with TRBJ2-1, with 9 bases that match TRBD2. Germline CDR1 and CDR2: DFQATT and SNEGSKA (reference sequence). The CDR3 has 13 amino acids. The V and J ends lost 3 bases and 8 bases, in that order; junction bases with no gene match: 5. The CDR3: CSARQRGDDEQFF. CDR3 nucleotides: TGCAGTGCTAGGCAGCGGGGGGATGATGAGCAGTTCTTC.

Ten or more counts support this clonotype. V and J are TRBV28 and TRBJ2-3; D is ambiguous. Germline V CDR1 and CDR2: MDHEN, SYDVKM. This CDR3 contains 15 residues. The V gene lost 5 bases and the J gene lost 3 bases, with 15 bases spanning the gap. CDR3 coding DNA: TGTGCCAGCAGTCCCCGGGCCTGGGGTACAGATACGCAGTATTTT. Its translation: CASSPRAWGTDTQYF.

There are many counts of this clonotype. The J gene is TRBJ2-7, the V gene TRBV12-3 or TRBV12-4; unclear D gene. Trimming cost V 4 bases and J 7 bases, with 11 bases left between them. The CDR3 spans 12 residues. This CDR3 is CASSSTIGEQYF. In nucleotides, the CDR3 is TGTGCCAGCAGTTCGACAATAGGGGAGCAGTACTTC.

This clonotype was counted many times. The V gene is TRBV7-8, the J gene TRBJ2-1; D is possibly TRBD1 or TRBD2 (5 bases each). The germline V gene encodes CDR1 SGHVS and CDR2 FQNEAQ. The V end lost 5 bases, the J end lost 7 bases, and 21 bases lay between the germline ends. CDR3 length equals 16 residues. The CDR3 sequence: CASSPREEGLTNEQFF. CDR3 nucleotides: TGTGCCAGCAGCCCACGGGAAGAGGGGCTGACTAATGAGCAGTTCTTC.

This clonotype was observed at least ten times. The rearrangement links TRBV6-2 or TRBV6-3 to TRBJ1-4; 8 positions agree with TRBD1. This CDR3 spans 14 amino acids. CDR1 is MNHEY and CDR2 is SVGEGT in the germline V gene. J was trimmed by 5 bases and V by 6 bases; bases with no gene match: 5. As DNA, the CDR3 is TGTGCCAGCAGCCACCGACAGGGGAATGAAAAACTGTTTTTT. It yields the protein CASSHRQGNEKLFF.

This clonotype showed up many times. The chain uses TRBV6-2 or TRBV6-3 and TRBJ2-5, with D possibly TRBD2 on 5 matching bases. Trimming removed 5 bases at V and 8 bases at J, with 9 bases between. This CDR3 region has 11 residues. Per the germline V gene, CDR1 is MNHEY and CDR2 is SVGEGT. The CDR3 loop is CASSSGITQYF. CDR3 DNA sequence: TGTGCCAGCAGTAGCGGAATCACCCAGTACTTC.

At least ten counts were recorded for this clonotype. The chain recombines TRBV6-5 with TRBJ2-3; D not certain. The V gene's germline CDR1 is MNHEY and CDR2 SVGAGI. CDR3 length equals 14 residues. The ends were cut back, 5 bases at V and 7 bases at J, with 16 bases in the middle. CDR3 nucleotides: TGTGCCAGCAGTAGACCCGAGTTCAGGAATACGCAGTATTTT. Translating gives CASSRPEFRNTQYF.

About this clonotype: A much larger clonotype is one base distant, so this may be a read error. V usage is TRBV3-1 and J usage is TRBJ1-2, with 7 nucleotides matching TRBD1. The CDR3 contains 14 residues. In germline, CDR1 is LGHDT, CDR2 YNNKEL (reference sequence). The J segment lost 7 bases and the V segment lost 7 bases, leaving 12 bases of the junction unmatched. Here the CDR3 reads CASTPAEGAVGYTF. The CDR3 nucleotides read TGTGCCAGCACCCCGGCCGAGGGGGCGGTTGGCTACACCTTC.

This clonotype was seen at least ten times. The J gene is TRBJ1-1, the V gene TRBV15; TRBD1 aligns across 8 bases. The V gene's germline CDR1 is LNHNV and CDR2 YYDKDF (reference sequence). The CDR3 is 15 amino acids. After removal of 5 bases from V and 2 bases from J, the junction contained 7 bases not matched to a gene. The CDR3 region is CATSPLTGVNTEAFF. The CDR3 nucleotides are TGTGCCACCAGCCCCCTGACAGGGGTCAACACTGAAGCTTTCTTT.

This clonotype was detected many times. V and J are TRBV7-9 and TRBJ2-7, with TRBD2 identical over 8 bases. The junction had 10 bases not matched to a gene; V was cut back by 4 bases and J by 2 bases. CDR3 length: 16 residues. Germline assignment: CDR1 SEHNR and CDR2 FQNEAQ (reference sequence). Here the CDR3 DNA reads TGTGCCAGCAGCTCCCCGGGTAGCGGGGCGGCCTACGAGCAGTACTTC. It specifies CASSSPGSGAAYEQYF.

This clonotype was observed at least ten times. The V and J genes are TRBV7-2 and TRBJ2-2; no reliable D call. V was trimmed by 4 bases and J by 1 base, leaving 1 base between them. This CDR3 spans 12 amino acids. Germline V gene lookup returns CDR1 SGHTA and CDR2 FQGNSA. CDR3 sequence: CASSWNTGELFF. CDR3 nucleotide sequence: TGTGCCAGCAGCTGGAACACCGGGGAGCTGTTTTTT.

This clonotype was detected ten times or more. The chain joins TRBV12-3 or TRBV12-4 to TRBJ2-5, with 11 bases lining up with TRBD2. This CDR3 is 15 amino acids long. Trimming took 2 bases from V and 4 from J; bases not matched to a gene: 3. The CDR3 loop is CASSLTSGGRETQYF. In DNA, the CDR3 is TGTGCCAGCAGTTTAACTAGCGGGGGCAGAGAGACCCAGTACTTC.

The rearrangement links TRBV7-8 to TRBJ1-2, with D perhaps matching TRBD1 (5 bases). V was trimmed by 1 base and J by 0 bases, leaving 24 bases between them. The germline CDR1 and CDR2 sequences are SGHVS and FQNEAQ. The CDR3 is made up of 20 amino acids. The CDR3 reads CASSLERSTGTHAPNYGYTF. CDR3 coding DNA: TGTGCCAGCAGCTTAGAGAGAAGTACCGGGACCCATGCCCCTAACTATGGCTACACCTTC.

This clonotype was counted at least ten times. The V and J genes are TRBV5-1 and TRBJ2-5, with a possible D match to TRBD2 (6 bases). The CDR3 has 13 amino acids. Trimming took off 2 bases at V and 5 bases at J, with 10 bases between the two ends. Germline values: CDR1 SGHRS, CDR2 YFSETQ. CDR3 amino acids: CASSLTGDETQYF. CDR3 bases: TGCGCCAGCAGCTTAACGGGGGACGAGACCCAGTACTTC.

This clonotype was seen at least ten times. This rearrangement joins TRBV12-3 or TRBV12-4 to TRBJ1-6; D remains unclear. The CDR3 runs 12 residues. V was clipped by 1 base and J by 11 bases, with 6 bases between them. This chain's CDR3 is CASSLGSTPLHF. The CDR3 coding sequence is TGTGCCAGCAGTTTAGGCAGCACACCCCTCCACTTT.

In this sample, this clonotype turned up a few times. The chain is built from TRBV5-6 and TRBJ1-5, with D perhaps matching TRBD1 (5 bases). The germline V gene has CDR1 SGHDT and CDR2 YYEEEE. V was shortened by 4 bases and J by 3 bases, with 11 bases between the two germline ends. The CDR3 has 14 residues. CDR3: CASSVAGPNQPQHF. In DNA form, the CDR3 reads TGTGCCAGCAGCGTCGCGGGGCCCAATCAGCCCCAGCATTTT. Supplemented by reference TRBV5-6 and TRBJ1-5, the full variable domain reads DAGVTQSPTHLIKTRGQQVTLRCSPKSGHDTVSWYQQALGQGPQFIFQYYEEEERQRGNFPDRFSGHQFPNYSSELNVNALLLGDSALYLCASSVAGPNQPQHFGDGTRLSIL.

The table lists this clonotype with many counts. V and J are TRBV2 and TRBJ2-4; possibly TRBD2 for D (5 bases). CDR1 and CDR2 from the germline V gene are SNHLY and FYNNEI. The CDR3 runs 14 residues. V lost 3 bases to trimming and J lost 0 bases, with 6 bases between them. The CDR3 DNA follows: TGTGCCAGCAGTGACGGACTAGCCAAAAACATTCAGTACTTC. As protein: CASSDGLAKNIQYF.

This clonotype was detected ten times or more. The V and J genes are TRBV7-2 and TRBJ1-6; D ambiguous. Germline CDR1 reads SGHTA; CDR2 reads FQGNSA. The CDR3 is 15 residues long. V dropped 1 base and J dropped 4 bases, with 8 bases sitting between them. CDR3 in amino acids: CASSLVLGYNSPLHF. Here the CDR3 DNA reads TGTGCCAGCAGCTTAGTATTGGGGTATAATTCACCCCTCCACTTT. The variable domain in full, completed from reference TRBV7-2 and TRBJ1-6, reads GAGVSQSPSNKVTEKGKDVELRCDPISGHTALYWYRQSLGQGLEFLIYFQGNSAPDKSGLPSDRFSAERTGGSVSTLTIQRTQQEDSAVYLCASSLVLGYNSPLHFGNGTRLTVT.

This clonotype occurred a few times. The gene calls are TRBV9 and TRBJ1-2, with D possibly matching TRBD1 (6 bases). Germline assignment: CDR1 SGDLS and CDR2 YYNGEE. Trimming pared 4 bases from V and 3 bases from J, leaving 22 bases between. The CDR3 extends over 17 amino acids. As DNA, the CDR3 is TGTGCCAGCAGCCCTTCGCCAACAGGGTGGTACGACTATGGCTACACCTTC. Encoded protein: CASSPSPTGWYDYGYTF.

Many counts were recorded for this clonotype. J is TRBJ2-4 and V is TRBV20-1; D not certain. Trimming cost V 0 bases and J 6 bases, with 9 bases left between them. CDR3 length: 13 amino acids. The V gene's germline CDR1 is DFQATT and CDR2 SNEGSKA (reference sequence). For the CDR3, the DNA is TGCAGTGCTAGAGATCTGCCGCGAAACATTCAGTACTTC. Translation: CSARDLPRNIQYF.

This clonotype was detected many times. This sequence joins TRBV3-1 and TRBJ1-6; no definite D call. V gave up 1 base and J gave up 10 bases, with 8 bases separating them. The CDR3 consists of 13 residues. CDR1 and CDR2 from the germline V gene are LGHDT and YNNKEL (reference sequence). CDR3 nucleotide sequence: TGTGCCAGCAGCCAAGCCATCGTCTCACCCCTCCACTTT. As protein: CASSQAIVSPLHF.

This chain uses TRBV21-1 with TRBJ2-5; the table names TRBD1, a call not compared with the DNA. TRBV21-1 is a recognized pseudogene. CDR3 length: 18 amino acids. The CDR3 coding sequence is TGTGCCAGCAGCAAAGATCTCCTGGGGGCTGACAACCAAGAGACCCAGTACTTC. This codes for CASSKDLLGADNQETQYF.

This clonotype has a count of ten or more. CDR3 in amino acids: CASSLDWATEAFF. CDR3 nucleotide sequence: TGTGCCAGCAGCTTAGATTGGGCCACTGAAGCTTTCTTT. This chain connects TRBV7-9 to TRBJ1-1; D uncertain. The CDR3 runs 13 residues. The germline V and J ends were trimmed by 1 base and 4 bases, with 7 bases remaining between them. The germline V gene has CDR1 SEHNR and CDR2 FQNEAQ (reference sequence).

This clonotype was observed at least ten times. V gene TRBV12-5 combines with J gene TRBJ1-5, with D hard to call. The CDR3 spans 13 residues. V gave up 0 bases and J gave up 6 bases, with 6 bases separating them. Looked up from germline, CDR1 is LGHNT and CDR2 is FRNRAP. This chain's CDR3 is CASGLVLGQPQHF. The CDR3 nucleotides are TGTGCTAGTGGTTTGGTACTGGGTCAGCCCCAGCATTTT.

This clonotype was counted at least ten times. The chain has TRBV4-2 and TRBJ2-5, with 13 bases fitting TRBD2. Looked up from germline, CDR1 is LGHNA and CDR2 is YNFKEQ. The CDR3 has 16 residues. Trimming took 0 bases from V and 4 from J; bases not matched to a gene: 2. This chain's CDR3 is CASSQELAGGRETQYF. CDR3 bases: TGTGCCAGCAGCCAAGAACTAGCGGGGGGGCGAGAGACCCAGTACTTC.

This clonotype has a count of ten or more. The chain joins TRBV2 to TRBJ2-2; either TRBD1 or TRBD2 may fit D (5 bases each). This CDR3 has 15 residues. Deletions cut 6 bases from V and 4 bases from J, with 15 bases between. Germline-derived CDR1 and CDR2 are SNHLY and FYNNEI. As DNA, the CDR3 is TGTGCCAGCAGCATCCGACAGAGGGGCACCGGGGAGCTGTTTTTT. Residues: CASSIRQRGTGELFF.